These 22 T cell receptor beta chains share one sample of origin, sequenced in a study of blood T cell repertoires in COVID-19. Measured with immunoSEQ multiplex PCR; TCRdb has only the in-frame clones, and not every one. Of about 91,000 clones detected, around 80% appear once; the ten largest clones hold almost 7%. What was sequenced was peripheral blood. The receptors derive from a man aged 45-65 years with active or convalescent COVID-19.

V usage is TRBV5-1 and J usage is TRBJ2-3; 7 nucleotides align to TRBD2. With 2 bases clipped from V and 0 bases from J, the junction kept 9 bases outside the gene matches. CDR3 length equals 17 residues. Germline CDR1 and CDR2: SGHRS and YFSETQ. CDR3: CASSFYGGSTSTDTQYF. The CDR3 region has the DNA TGCGCCAGCAGCTTCTACGGGGGGAGCACTAGCACAGATACGCAGTATTTT.

The rearrangement links TRBV7-2 to TRBJ2-5; the D gene is possibly TRBD1 (6 bases). Germline V gives CDR1 SGHTA, CDR2 FQGNSA. The CDR3 length is 14 residues. The ends were cut back, 5 bases at V and 7 bases at J, with 17 bases in the middle. This CDR3 reads CASSLNPGDGTQYF. The CDR3 DNA sequence: TGTGCCAGCAGCCTCAACCCAGGGGATGGGACCCAGTACTTC.

V gene TRBV7-6 combines with J gene TRBJ2-1; 15 bases align to TRBD2. Trimming at V came to 5 bases and at J to 6 bases, leaving 8 bases not matched to a gene. The CDR3 has 17 residues. Per germline, CDR1 SGHVS and CDR2 FNYEAQ. CDR3 bases: TGTGCCAGCAGCAACGCCTGGACTAGCGGGGGGGCCAATGAGCAGTTCTTC. Translation gives CASSNAWTSGGANEQFF.

The chain employs TRBV28 and TRBJ1-5, with 8 nucleotides matching TRBD1. CDR3 length equals 15 residues. Trimming took 2 bases from V and 5 from J; bases not matched to a gene: 5. Per the germline V gene, CDR1 is MDHEN and CDR2 is SYDVKM. The CDR3 here is CASSLPDRDHQPQHF. The CDR3 DNA reads as TGTGCCAGCAGTTTACCGGACAGGGACCATCAGCCCCAGCATTTT. The variable domain in full, completed from reference TRBV28 and TRBJ1-5, reads DVKVTQSSRYLVKRTGEKVFLECVQDMDHENMFWYRQDPGLGLRLIYFSYDVKMKEKGDIPEGYSVSREKKERFSLILESASTNQTSMYLCASSLPDRDHQPQHFGDGTRLSIL.

This clone appeared a few times. This chain links TRBV11-2 with TRBJ2-7, with 8 bases fitting TRBD1. The trim removed 1 base at V and 7 bases at J, leaving 9 bases unmatched. Germline V gene data show CDR1 as SGHAT and CDR2 as FQNNGV. The CDR3 consists of 15 residues. The CDR3 reads CASSLGQGFSEEQYF. CDR3 DNA: TGTGCCAGCAGCTTAGGACAGGGGTTTTCGGAGGAGCAGTACTTC. The complete variable domain, with remaining parts taken from reference TRBV11-2 and TRBJ2-7, reads EAGVAQSPRYKIIEKRQSVAFWCNPISGHATLYWYQQILGQGPKLLIQFQNNGVVDDSQLPKDRFSAERLKGVDSTLKIQPAKLEDSAVYLCASSLGQGFSEEQYFGPGTRLTVT.

In this sample, this clone turned up many times. The J gene is TRBJ1-1, the V gene TRBV11-2; D unclear. This CDR3 spans 13 amino acids. Germline V CDR1 and CDR2: SGHAT, FQNNGV. Trimming shortened V by 4 bases and J by 1 base, and 7 bases separated the two germline ends. The CDR3 is CASSSRQNTEAFF. The CDR3 DNA reads TGTGCCAGCAGCTCCAGACAGAACACTGAAGCTTTCTTT.

The CDR3 sequence is CASGVGEGEKLFF. The CDR3 DNA reads TGTGCCAGTGGAGTGGGGGAGGGTGAAAAACTGTTTTTT. J is TRBJ1-4 and V is TRBV19; D perhaps matches TRBD1 (5 bases). The V and J ends lost 8 bases and 7 bases respectively, with 14 bases between them. CDR3 length: 13 residues. Germline V gene sequence: CDR1 LNHDA, CDR2 SQIVND (reference sequence).

The CDR3 DNA sequence: TGTGCCAGCGGGACAGGCAATCAGCCCCAGCATTTT. Translating gives CASGTGNQPQHF. The chain has TRBV19 and TRBJ1-5; 7 bases fit TRBD1. This CDR3 has 12 amino acids. CDR1 is LNHDA, CDR2 SQIVND, per germline (reference sequence). V gave up 9 bases and J gave up 2 bases; unmatched junction bases: 1. Full variable domain (rest looked up from reference TRBV19 and TRBJ1-5): DGGITQSPKYLFRKEGQNVTLSCEQNLNHDAMYWYRQDPGQGLRLIYYSQIVNDFQKGDIAEGYSVSREKKESFPLTVTSAQKNPTAFYLCASGTGNQPQHFGDGTRLSIL.

CDR3 loop: CASSEAGTANTGELFF. CDR3 nucleotides: TGTGCCAGCAGTGAAGCGGGGACAGCGAACACCGGGGAGCTGTTTTTT. The chain carries TRBV2 and TRBJ2-2; 7 bases are a match to TRBD1. CDR1 is SNHLY and CDR2 is FYNNEI in the germline V gene. Losses at the gene ends were 0 bases for V and 0 bases for J; bases not matched to a gene: 1. The CDR3 is 16 residues long.

The chain is built from TRBV7-9 and TRBJ1-1; 11 bases line up with TRBD1. Trimming cost V 4 bases and J 1 base; bases outside gene matches: 5. CDR3 size: 16 residues. The germline V gene has CDR1 SEHNR and CDR2 FQNEAQ (reference sequence). The CDR3 loop reads CASSSTGTGGNTEAFF. CDR3 nucleotide sequence: TGTGCCAGCAGCTCAACCGGGACAGGGGGGAACACTGAAGCTTTCTTT.

The table lists this clone with a few counts. The chain combines TRBV7-2 with TRBJ2-1, with 8 nucleotides matching TRBD2. Germline CDR1 SGHTA, CDR2 FQGNSA. The CDR3 runs 14 residues. The V segment lost 3 bases and the J segment 5 bases; nucleotides outside the gene matches: 3. The CDR3 is CASSLGLVHNEQFF. For the CDR3, the DNA is TGTGCCAGCAGCTTGGGACTAGTTCACAATGAGCAGTTCTTC.

Concerning this clone itself: Different DNA sequences within this sample yield the same CDR3. The chain employs TRBV28 and TRBJ1-2; D not certain. Deletions cut 3 bases from V and 5 bases from J, with 10 bases between. Germline V gene sequence: CDR1 MDHEN, CDR2 SYDVKM. There are 13 residues in the CDR3. CDR3 protein: CASSLEGGYGYTF. The CDR3 bases are TGTGCCAGCAGTTTGGAGGGAGGATATGGCTACACCTTC.

The chain has TRBV27 and TRBJ1-6; 7 bases agree with TRBD1. The V and J ends lost 3 bases and 7 bases, in that order; junction bases with no gene match: 9. CDR1 is MNHEY, CDR2 SMNVEV, per germline (reference sequence). This CDR3 has 16 amino acids. CDR3 sequence (DNA): TGTGCCAGCAGTTTTGGTAGGGGGCTCATAAATTCACCCCTCCACTTT. Translating gives CASSFGRGLINSPLHF.

This chain uses TRBV7-2 with TRBJ1-4; the D gene is possibly TRBD1 (6 bases). Germline-derived CDR1 and CDR2 are SGHTA and FQGNSA. There are 16 residues in the CDR3. The V and J ends lost 5 bases and 3 bases respectively, with 16 bases between them. This chain's CDR3 is CASSIGRGSPNEKLFF. The CDR3 region has the DNA TGTGCCAGCAGCATCGGGAGGGGGAGCCCTAATGAAAAACTGTTTTTT.

This clone was counted only a few times. The rearrangement links TRBV12-3 or TRBV12-4 to TRBJ1-2; 8 bases are shared with TRBD1. The CDR3 is 13 residues long. V trimming: 6 bases; J trimming: 8 bases; junction bases outside the gene matches: 8. The CDR3 region has the DNA TGTGCCAGCAGCACGGACAGGGCTGGGGGCTACACCTTC. The encoded protein is CASSTDRAGGYTF.

This clone was counted a single time. The V and J genes are TRBV6-5 and TRBJ1-4; D possibly corresponds to TRBD1 (5 bases). The CDR3 runs 13 residues. Trimming removed 6 bases from V and 7 bases from J, with 12 bases in between. Germline-derived CDR1 and CDR2 are MNHEY and SVGAGI. The CDR3 nucleotides are TGTGCCAGCAGCCGGGACTTGGGTGAAAAACTGTTTTTT. Its translation is CASSRDLGEKLFF.

V is TRBV11-2 and J is TRBJ2-7; 10 nucleotides agree with TRBD1. J gave up 2 bases and V 3 bases, and 4 bases lay outside the gene matches. The germline V gene encodes CDR1 SGHAT and CDR2 FQNNGV. This CDR3 is built from 15 residues. The DNA for the CDR3 is TGTGCCAGCAGCTTCCTCGGACAGGGGGCCTACGAGCAGTACTTC. It codes for CASSFLGQGAYEQYF.

Only a few counts were recorded for this clone. The gene calls are TRBV4-1 and TRBJ1-2, with TRBD1 matching 8 bases. V shed 2 bases and J 4 bases; nucleotides not matched to a gene: 6. The germline gives CDR1 MGHRA, CDR2 YSYEKL. This CDR3 spans 15 amino acids. The chain's CDR3 is CASSQQTGDSYGYTF. In DNA form, the CDR3 reads TGCGCCAGCAGCCAACAGACAGGGGACTCCTATGGCTACACCTTC.

CDR3 protein: CASSYEASVGELFF. The DNA of the CDR3 is TGTGCCAGCAGTTACGAGGCTAGCGTCGGGGAGCTGTTTTTT. The chain carries TRBV6-2 or TRBV6-3 and TRBJ2-2; perhaps TRBD2 as D (6 bases). Per the germline V gene, CDR1 is MNHEY and CDR2 is SVGEGT. Trimming stripped 2 bases from V and 7 bases from J, with 11 bases between. The CDR3 has 14 residues.

This rearrangement joins TRBV2 to TRBJ2-6, with D perhaps TRBD1 (5 bases). The CDR3 has 15 amino acids. CDR1 and CDR2 from the germline V gene are SNHLY and FYNNEI. Trimming took 7 bases from V and 6 from J, leaving 16 bases between them. The CDR3 loop reads CASTPTALEANVLTF. The DNA of the CDR3 is TGTGCCAGCACCCCGACAGCTTTGGAGGCCAACGTCCTGACTTTC.

The CDR3 DNA sequence: TGTGCCAGCAGCCTTCAGGGGTGGGATATGAACACTGAAGCTTTCTTT. It specifies CASSLQGWDMNTEAFF. J is TRBJ1-1 and V is TRBV7-9, with TRBD1 as a possible D gene (6 bases). The germline V gene has CDR1 SEHNR and CDR2 FQNEAQ (reference sequence). V was cut by 5 bases and J by 0 bases, with 16 bases left in between. CDR3 length equals 16 residues.

The chain carries TRBV6-2 or TRBV6-3 and TRBJ1-6; 9 bases are a match to TRBD1. Looked up from germline, CDR1 is MNHEY and CDR2 is SVGEGT. The CDR3 sequence is 16 residues long. The J segment lost 7 bases and the V segment lost 2 bases, leaving 6 bases of the junction unmatched. Here the CDR3 DNA reads TGTGCCAGCAGTTACCCTGGGACAGGGACCAATTCACCCCTCCACTTT. This encodes CASSYPGTGTNSPLHF.